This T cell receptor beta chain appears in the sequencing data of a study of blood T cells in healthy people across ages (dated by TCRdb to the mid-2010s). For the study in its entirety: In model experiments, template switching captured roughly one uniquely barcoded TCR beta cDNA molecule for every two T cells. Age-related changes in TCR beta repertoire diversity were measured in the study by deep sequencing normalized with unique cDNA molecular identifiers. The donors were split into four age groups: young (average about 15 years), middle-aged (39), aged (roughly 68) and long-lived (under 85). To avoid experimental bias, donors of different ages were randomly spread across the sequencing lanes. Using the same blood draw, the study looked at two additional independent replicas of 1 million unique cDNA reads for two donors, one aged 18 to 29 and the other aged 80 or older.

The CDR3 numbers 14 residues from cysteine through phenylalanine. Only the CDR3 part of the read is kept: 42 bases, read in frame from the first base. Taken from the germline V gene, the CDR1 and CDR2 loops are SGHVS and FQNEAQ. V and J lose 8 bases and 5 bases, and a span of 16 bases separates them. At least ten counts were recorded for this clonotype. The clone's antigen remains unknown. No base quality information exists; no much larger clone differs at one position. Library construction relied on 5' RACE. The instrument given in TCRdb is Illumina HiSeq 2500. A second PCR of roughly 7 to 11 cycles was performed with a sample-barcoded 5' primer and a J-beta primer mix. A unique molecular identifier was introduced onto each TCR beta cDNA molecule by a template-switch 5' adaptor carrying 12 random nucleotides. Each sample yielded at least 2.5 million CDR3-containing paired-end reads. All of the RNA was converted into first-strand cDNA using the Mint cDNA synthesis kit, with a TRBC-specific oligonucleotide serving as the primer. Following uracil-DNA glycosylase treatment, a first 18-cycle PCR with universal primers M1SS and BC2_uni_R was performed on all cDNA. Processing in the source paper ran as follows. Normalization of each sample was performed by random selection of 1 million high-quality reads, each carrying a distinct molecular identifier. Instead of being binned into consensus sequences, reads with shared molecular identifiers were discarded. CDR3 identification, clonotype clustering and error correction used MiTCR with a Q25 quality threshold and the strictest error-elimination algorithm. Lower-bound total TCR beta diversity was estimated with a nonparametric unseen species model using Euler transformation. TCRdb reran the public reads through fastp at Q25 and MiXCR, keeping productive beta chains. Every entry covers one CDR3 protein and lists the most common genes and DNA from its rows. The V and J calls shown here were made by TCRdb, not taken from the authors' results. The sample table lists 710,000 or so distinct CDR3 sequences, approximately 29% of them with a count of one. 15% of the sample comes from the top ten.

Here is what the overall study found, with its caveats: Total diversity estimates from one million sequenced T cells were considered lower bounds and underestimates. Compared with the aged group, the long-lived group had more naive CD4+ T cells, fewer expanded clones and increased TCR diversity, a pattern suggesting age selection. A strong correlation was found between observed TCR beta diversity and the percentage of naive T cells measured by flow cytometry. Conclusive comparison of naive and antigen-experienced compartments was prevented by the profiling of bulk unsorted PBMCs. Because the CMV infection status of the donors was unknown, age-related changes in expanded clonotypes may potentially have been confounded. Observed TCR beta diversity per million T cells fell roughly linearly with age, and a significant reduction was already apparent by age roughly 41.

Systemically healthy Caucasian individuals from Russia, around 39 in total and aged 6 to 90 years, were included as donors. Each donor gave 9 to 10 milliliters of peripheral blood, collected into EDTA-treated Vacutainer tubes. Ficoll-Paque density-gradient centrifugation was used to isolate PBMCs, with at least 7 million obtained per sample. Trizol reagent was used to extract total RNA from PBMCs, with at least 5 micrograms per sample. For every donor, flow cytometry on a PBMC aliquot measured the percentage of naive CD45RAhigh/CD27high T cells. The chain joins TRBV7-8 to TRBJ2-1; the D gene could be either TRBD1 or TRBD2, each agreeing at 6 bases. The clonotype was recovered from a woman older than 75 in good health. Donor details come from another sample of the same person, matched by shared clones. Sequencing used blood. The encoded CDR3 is CASGPQEGDNEQFF. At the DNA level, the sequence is TGTGCCAGCGGCCCTCAGGAGGGGGACAATGAGCAGTTCTTC.